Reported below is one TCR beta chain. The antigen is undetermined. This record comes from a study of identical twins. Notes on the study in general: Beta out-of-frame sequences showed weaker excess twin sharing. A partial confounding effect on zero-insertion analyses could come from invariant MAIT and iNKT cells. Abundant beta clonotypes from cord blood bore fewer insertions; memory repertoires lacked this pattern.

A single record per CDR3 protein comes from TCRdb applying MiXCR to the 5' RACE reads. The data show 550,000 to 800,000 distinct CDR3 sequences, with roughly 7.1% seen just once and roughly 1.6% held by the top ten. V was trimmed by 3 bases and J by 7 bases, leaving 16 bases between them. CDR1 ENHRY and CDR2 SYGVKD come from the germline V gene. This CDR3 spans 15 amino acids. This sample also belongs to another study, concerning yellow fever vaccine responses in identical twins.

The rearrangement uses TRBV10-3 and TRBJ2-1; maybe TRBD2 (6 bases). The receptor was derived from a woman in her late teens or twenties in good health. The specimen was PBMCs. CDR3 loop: CAISDPGTPQNEQFF. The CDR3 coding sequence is TGTGCCATCAGTGACCCCGGGACTCCCCAGAATGAGCAGTTCTTC.